This TCR beta chain appears in the sequencing data of a study of blood T cell repertoires in COVID-19. About the study: From T cells, B-cell-depleted T cells, or PBMCs came the material, which was cDNA or gDNA.

Within 2 weeks of study entry, exposed participants had contacted a PCR-confirmed or clinician-diagnosed COVID-19 case. V gave up 3 bases and J gave up 0 bases, with 5 bases separating them. The CDR3 length is 13 residues. Germline CDR1 reads KGHSH; CDR2 reads LQKENI. This clone was observed a handful of times. Authors' methods: Estimation of nucleated cell counts relied on the amplification of reference gene primers. Sequencing was performed with immunoSEQ multiplex PCR; in TCRdb, only in-frame clones are kept and a portion is missing. V, J and clone size are those of that table, while D and trimming were read from the DNA. The sample lists some 180,000 clones, about four fifths occurring once.

The material sequenced was PBMCs or T cells enriched from blood (not recorded which). The source is a woman aged 25 to 39 who had been exposed to COVID-19. The V gene is TRBV18, the J gene TRBJ1-1; possible D gene TRBD1, 5 bases. Here the CDR3 reads CASSPTVNTEAFF. In nucleotides, the CDR3 is TGTGCCAGCTCACCGACAGTGAACACTGAAGCTTTCTTT.